The 30 T cell receptor beta chains below were found in one sample sequenced in a study of T cell responses to AZD1222 COVID-19 vaccine. Sequencing was performed with immunoSEQ multiplex PCR; in TCRdb, only in-frame clones are kept and a portion is missing. The table has some 120,000 clones, 84% seen once. The sequenced sample was peripheral blood, obtained 28 days after the second AZD1222 dose. These receptors all come from an adult who received the AZD1222 COVID-19 vaccine.

The chain joins TRBV10-1 to TRBJ2-7; D call uncertain. CDR1 is WNHNN, CDR2 SYGVQD, per germline (reference sequence). V lost 5 bases, J lost 5 bases, and 13 bases lay in between. The CDR3 is 13 amino acids. The CDR3 loop reads CASSLGISNEQYF. The CDR3 DNA is TGCGCCAGCAGTTTAGGGATTTCAAACGAGCAGTACTTC.

The chain combines TRBV7-9 with TRBJ2-5; no clear D gene. Germline CDR1 is SEHNR and CDR2 is FQNEAQ (reference sequence). Trimming cost V 5 bases and J 2 bases, with 12 bases left between them. The CDR3 spans 14 residues. In DNA, the CDR3 is TGTGCCAGCAGCGGCCTTGAAACGCAAGAGACCCAGTACTTC. This sequence encodes CASSGLETQETQYF. The whole variable domain, filled in from reference TRBV7-9 and TRBJ2-5, reads DTGVSQNPRHKITKRGQNVTFRCDPISEHNRLYWYRQTLGQGPEFLTYFQNEAQLEKSRLLSDRFSAERPKGSFSTLEIQRTEQGDSAMYLCASSGLETQETQYFGPGTRLLVL.

In nucleotides, the CDR3 is TGTGCCAGTAGTTTTTCGACAGGGGGCGGCCTTAACACTGAAGCTTTCTTT. Translating gives CASSFSTGGGLNTEAFF. This chain joins TRBV19 and TRBJ1-1; the match to TRBD1 covers 10 bases. This CDR3 contains 17 residues. Per germline, CDR1 LNHDA and CDR2 SQIVND (reference sequence). After removal of 5 bases from V and 2 bases from J, the junction contained 11 bases not matched to a gene.

J is TRBJ1-4 and V is TRBV10-2, with a weak D call TRBD1 (5 bases). V was cut by 6 bases and J by 7 bases, with 18 bases left in between. The germline gives CDR1 WSHSY, CDR2 SAAADI. The CDR3 loop spans 15 amino acids. For the CDR3, the DNA is TGCGCCAGCAGCCCTTACGCAGGGCTAAGTGAAAAACTGTTTTTT. Amino acids: CASSPYAGLSEKLFF.

The table lists this clone with a few counts. This chain uses TRBV10-3 with TRBJ1-4, with 7 bases matching TRBD1. The trim removed 8 bases at V and 8 bases at J, leaving 11 bases unmatched. CDR3 length equals 14 residues. The germline V gene encodes CDR1 ENHRY and CDR2 SYGVKD. The CDR3 here is CAIGNRGEEEKLFF. DNA of the CDR3: TGTGCCATCGGGAACAGGGGCGAAGAGGAAAAACTGTTTTTT.

In this sample, this clone turned up a few times. The chain carries TRBV5-6 and TRBJ1-2; D is undetermined. The CDR3 is 15 residues long. V lost 3 bases and J 5 bases, leaving 17 bases between the germline ends. Germline V gene sequence: CDR1 SGHDT, CDR2 YYEEEE. For the CDR3, the DNA is TGTGCCAGCAGCTCAACTGAGAGGGTCGGGTATGGCTACACCTTC. Translating it yields CASSSTERVGYGYTF.

This sequence joins TRBV5-6 and TRBJ1-3; D gene unclear. The V and J ends lost 4 bases and 0 bases respectively, with 17 bases between them. Germline values: CDR1 SGHDT, CDR2 YYEEEE. The CDR3 spans 17 residues. CDR3 amino acids: CASSPLGMDASGNTIYF. The CDR3 nucleotides are TGTGCCAGCAGCCCTCTTGGTATGGACGCCTCTGGAAACACCATATATTTT.

The rearrangement joins TRBV11-2 to TRBJ2-7; a possible D gene is TRBD2 (6 bases). The CDR3 contains 15 residues. Trimming shortened V by 6 bases and J by 1 base, and 16 bases separated the two germline ends. The germline V gene has CDR1 SGHAT and CDR2 FQNNGV. As DNA, the CDR3 is TGTGCCAGCAGACGCCCGGGGAGGCTGTCCTACGAGCAGTACTTC. Translation gives CASRRPGRLSYEQYF.

The V call is TRBV7-2, the J call TRBJ1-3; D call uncertain. The CDR3 contains 13 residues. The germline V gene has CDR1 SGHTA and CDR2 FQGNSA. With 2 bases removed from V and 14 bases from J, the gap between germline ends came to 16 bases. The CDR3 nucleotides are TGTGCCAGCAGCTTACCAGGACGTTACCTGTTATATTTT. Encoded protein: CASSLPGRYLLYF.

This chain links TRBV7-9 with TRBJ2-2; perhaps TRBD2 as D (6 bases). This CDR3 contains 14 residues. V was cut by 8 bases and J by 0 bases, with 10 bases left in between. Germline values: CDR1 SEHNR, CDR2 FQNEAQ (reference sequence). In DNA, the CDR3 is TGTGCCAGCGGCGGGGCGGCGAACACCGGGGAGCTGTTTTTT. This codes for CASGGAANTGELFF.

This clone was counted a few times. The rearrangement joins TRBV30 to TRBJ2-1; the D is unclear. Germline CDR1 GTSNPN, CDR2 SVGIG (reference sequence). The ends were cut back, 0 bases at V and 13 bases at J, with 10 bases in the middle. The CDR3 contains 11 residues. Written as DNA, the CDR3 is TGTGCCTGGAGTGTACAAGTGTATCAGTTCTTC. This codes for CAWSVQVYQFF.

The V gene is TRBV7-2, the J gene TRBJ2-4, with D perhaps being TRBD1 or TRBD2 (5 bases each). Germline V CDR1 and CDR2: SGHTA, FQGNSA. There are 12 residues in the CDR3. V gave up 3 bases and J gave up 15 bases, with 15 bases separating them. Written as DNA, the CDR3 is TGTGCCAGCAGCTTGACGGGCGAGGGGAGGTACTTC. As protein: CASSLTGEGRYF. The full variable domain, completed using reference TRBV7-2 and TRBJ2-4, is GAGVSQSPSNKVTEKGKDVELRCDPISGHTALYWYRQSLGQGLEFLIYFQGNSAPDKSGLPSDRFSAERTGGSVSTLTIQRTQQEDSAVYLCASSLTGEGRYFGAGTRLSVL.

The genes are TRBV5-4 and TRBJ1-3, with D uncertain. CDR3 length equals 17 residues. Germline V gene sequence: CDR1 SGHNT, CDR2 YYREEE (reference sequence). V was clipped by 1 base and J by 0 bases, with 14 bases between them. In nucleotides, the CDR3 is TGTGCCAGCAGCTTGAAGAACAGACCGAGCTCTGGAAACACCATATATTTT. It encodes CASSLKNRPSSGNTIYF.

V gene TRBV5-1 combines with J gene TRBJ1-3; D might be TRBD1 (5 bases). Between the trimmed V and J ends, which lost 0 bases and 2 bases, there was a span of 9 bases. The CDR3 has 15 residues. Germline CDR1 reads SGHRS; CDR2 reads YFSETQ. As DNA, the CDR3 is TGCGCCAGCAGCTTGGCGCTGGGGGCTGGAAACACCATATATTTT. Residues: CASSLALGAGNTIYF.

The rearrangement uses TRBV27 and TRBJ1-1; the match to TRBD1 covers 12 bases. The CDR3 is 14 amino acids. After removal of 5 bases from V and 5 bases from J, the junction contained 3 bases not matched to a gene. The germline V gene encodes CDR1 MNHEY and CDR2 SMNVEV (reference sequence). For the CDR3, the DNA is TGTGCCAGCAGTGCGGGACAGGGGGCAACTGAAGCTTTCTTT. Amino acids: CASSAGQGATEAFF.

The CDR3 protein is CASSPAGGGGYGYTF. CDR3 bases: TGCGCCAGCAGTCCTGCCGGGGGCGGAGGGTATGGCTACACCTTC. The gene calls are TRBV5-1 and TRBJ1-2; D may be TRBD1 (6 bases). Germline CDR1 and CDR2: SGHRS and YFSETQ. V was clipped by 5 bases and J by 5 bases, with 19 bases between them. This CDR3 has 15 amino acids. Full variable domain (outside the CDR3, taken from reference TRBV5-1 and TRBJ1-2): KAGVTQTPRYLIKTRGQQVTLSCSPISGHRSVSWYQQTPGQGLQFLFEYFSETQRNKGNFPGRFSGRQFSNSRSEMNVSTLELGDSALYLCASSPAGGGGYGYTFGSGTRLTVV.

The chain couples TRBV7-2 to TRBJ2-1, with a weak D call TRBD1 (5 bases). Trimming cost V 4 bases and J 5 bases, with 12 bases left between them. This CDR3 has 14 residues. Per the germline V gene, CDR1 is SGHTA and CDR2 is FQGNSA. The CDR3 protein is CASSWGGTNNEQFF. DNA for the CDR3: TGTGCCAGCAGCTGGGGCGGAACCAACAATGAGCAGTTCTTC.

The rearrangement uses TRBV3-1 (or the pseudogene TRBV3-2) and TRBJ2-1, with 9 bases matching TRBD2. This CDR3 has 18 residues. Germline CDR1 LGHDT, CDR2 YNNKEL (reference sequence). V was pared by 0 bases and J by 7 bases, with 13 bases of the junction left unmatched. This CDR3 reads CASSQDYRASGDINEQFF. DNA of the CDR3: TGTGCCAGCAGCCAAGATTACCGCGCTAGCGGGGATATTAATGAGCAGTTCTTC.

The chain is built from TRBV7-8 and TRBJ2-7, with D perhaps matching TRBD1 or TRBD2 (5 bases each). There are 15 residues in the CDR3. Trimming cost V 1 base and J 2 bases, with 12 bases left between them. CDR1 and CDR2 from the germline V gene are SGHVS and FQNEAQ. CDR3: CASSLVSGTTYEQYF. The CDR3, as DNA: TGTGCCAGCAGCTTAGTATCCGGGACCACCTACGAGCAGTACTTC.

The chain couples TRBV11-2 to TRBJ1-6, with D possibly matching TRBD1 (6 bases). Germline V gene sequence: CDR1 SGHAT, CDR2 FQNNGV. There are 15 residues in the CDR3. The V and J ends lost 2 bases and 8 bases respectively, with 13 bases between them. The CDR3: CASSLRGARDSPLHF. DNA for the CDR3: TGTGCCAGCAGCTTAAGGGGGGCCAGGGATTCACCCCTCCACTTT.

The chain is built from TRBV3-1 (or the pseudogene TRBV3-2) and TRBJ1-4, with 9 bases matching TRBD1. Germline CDR1 reads LGHDT; CDR2 reads YNNKEL (reference sequence). The J segment lost 0 bases and the V segment lost 4 bases, leaving 12 bases of the junction unmatched. This CDR3 contains 19 residues. This CDR3 reads CASSLYRDRDRSTNEKLFF. DNA of the CDR3: TGTGCCAGCAGCCTATACCGGGACAGGGACCGTTCAACTAATGAAAAACTGTTTTTT.

This chain joins TRBV28 and TRBJ2-1, with TRBD2 identical over 13 bases. V trimming: 5 bases; J trimming: 9 bases; junction bases outside the gene matches: 7. Germline values: CDR1 MDHEN, CDR2 SYDVKM. The CDR3 extends over 15 amino acids. The DNA of the CDR3 is TGTGCCAGCAGTACTAGCGGGGGGGCCTTGGGTGAGCAGTTCTTC. It yields the protein CASSTSGGALGEQFF. Drawing the rest from reference TRBV28 and TRBJ2-1, the complete variable domain is DVKVTQSSRYLVKRTGEKVFLECVQDMDHENMFWYRQDPGLGLRLIYFSYDVKMKEKGDIPEGYSVSREKKERFSLILESASTNQTSMYLCASSTSGGALGEQFFGPGTRLTVL.

The chain is built from TRBV15 and TRBJ1-4; weak D call: TRBD1 (5 bases). V was clipped by 6 bases and J by 12 bases, with 23 bases between them. CDR1 is LNHNV and CDR2 is YYDKDF in the germline V gene (reference sequence). There are 15 residues in the CDR3. The CDR3 sequence: CATSRARVVSGELFF. The CDR3 region has the DNA TGTGCCACCAGTCGAGCCCGAGTAGTGTCGGGGGAACTGTTTTTT.

This chain joins TRBV7-3 and TRBJ1-2, with 7 positions matching TRBD1. CDR1 SGHTA and CDR2 FQGTGA come from the germline V gene. J lost 7 bases, V lost 0 bases, and 8 bases had no gene match. The CDR3 is 15 amino acids. Here the CDR3 reads CASSLTAGGEGGYTF. The CDR3 DNA sequence: TGTGCCAGCAGCTTAACGGCAGGGGGAGAGGGTGGCTACACCTTC. Full variable domain (missing parts from reference TRBV7-3 and TRBJ1-2): GAGVSQTPSNKVTEKGKYVELRCDPISGHTALYWYRQSLGQGPEFLIYFQGTGAADDSGLPNDRFFAVRPEGSVSTLKIQRTERGDSAVYLCASSLTAGGEGGYTFGSGTRLTVV.

The chain uses TRBV7-9 and TRBJ2-7; 14 bases are shared with TRBD2. J gave up 0 bases and V 1 base, and 8 bases lay outside the gene matches. Germline V gene data show CDR1 as SEHNR and CDR2 as FQNEAQ (reference sequence). The CDR3 is 19 residues long. Here the CDR3 reads CASSLGARTSGGSSYEQYF. The CDR3 DNA follows: TGTGCCAGCAGCTTAGGTGCCCGGACTAGCGGGGGGAGCTCCTACGAGCAGTACTTC. Drawing the rest from reference TRBV7-9 and TRBJ2-7, the complete variable domain is DTGVSQNPRHKITKRGQNVTFRCDPISEHNRLYWYRQTLGQGPEFLTYFQNEAQLEKSRLLSDRFSAERPKGSFSTLEIQRTEQGDSAMYLCASSLGARTSGGSSYEQYFGPGTRLTVT.

The chain couples TRBV4-3 to TRBJ1-2; tentative D call: TRBD1 (6 bases). V shed 0 bases and J shed 1 base, with 9 bases lying between them. The germline V gene encodes CDR1 LGHNA and CDR2 YSLEER. This CDR3 is built from 15 residues. CDR3 loop: CASSQEQGVNYGYTF. The CDR3 DNA reads as TGCGCCAGCAGCCAAGAACAGGGCGTTAACTATGGCTACACCTTC.

The chain employs TRBV2 and TRBJ1-2; D uncertain. V shed 6 bases and J shed 5 bases, with 7 bases lying between them. The CDR3 length is 11 residues. In germline, CDR1 is SNHLY, CDR2 FYNNEI. CDR3 sequence reads: CASRRSYGYTF. The CDR3 DNA reads as TGTGCCAGCAGGCGGTCTTATGGCTACACCTTC. The complete variable domain, with remaining parts taken from reference TRBV2 and TRBJ1-2, reads EPEVTQTPSHQVTQMGQEVILRCVPISNHLYFYWYRQILGQKVEFLVSFYNNEISEKSEIFDDQFSVERPDGSNFTLKIRSTKLEDSAMYFCASRRSYGYTFGSGTRLTVV.

This clone was seen a single time. V and J are TRBV6-2 or TRBV6-3 and TRBJ2-7; 11 positions match TRBD1. V dropped 2 bases and J dropped 3; count of bases not matched to a gene: 21. This CDR3 has 21 amino acids. Germline CDR1 MNHEY, CDR2 SVGEGT. CDR3 nucleotide sequence: TGTGCCAGCAGTTACCGTAAGATCATAACGAAGCGGGACAGGGGGGACTACGAGCAGTACTTC. It yields the protein CASSYRKIITKRDRGDYEQYF.

This chain links TRBV18 with TRBJ2-3; D not resolved. The CDR3 totals 14 residues. Germline CDR1 KGHSH, CDR2 LQKENI. Deletions cut 2 bases from V and 1 base from J, with 7 bases between. CDR3 DNA sequence: TGTGCCAGCTCACCAGGCACAGGCACAGATACGCAGTATTTT. This translates into CASSPGTGTDTQYF.

J is TRBJ1-6 and V is TRBV6-2 or TRBV6-3, with D unresolved. This CDR3 region has 15 residues. Germline V gives CDR1 MNHEY, CDR2 SVGEGT. V lost 0 bases and J lost 10, with 13 bases in between. CDR3 DNA sequence: TGTGCCAGCAGTTACTCGACCCTCTCGGGATCACCCCTCCACTTT. It translates to CASSYSTLSGSPLHF.